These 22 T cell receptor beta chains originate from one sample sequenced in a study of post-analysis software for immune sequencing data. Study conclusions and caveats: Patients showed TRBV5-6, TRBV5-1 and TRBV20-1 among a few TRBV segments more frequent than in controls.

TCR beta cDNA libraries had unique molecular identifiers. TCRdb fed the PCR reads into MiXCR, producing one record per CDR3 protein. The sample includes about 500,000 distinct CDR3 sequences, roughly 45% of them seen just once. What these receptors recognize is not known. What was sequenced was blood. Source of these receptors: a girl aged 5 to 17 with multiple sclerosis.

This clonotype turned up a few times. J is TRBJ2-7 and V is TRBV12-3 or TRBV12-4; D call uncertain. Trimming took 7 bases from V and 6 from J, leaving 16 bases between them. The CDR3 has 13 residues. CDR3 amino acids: CASTPSEGSEQYF. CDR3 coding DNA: TGTGCCAGCACGCCTAGTGAAGGCTCCGAGCAGTACTTC.

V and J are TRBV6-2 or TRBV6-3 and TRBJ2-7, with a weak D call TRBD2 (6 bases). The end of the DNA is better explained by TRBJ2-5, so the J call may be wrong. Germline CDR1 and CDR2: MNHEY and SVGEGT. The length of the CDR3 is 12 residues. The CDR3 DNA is TGTGCCAGTGACATCGGGACTGGGACCCAGTACTTC. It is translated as CASDIGTGTQYF.

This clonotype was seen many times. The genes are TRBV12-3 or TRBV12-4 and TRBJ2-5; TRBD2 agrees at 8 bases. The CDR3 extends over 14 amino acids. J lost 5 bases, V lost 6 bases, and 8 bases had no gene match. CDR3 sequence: CASSRREGRETQYF. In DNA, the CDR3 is TGTGCCAGCAGCCGCCGGGAGGGCCGCGAGACCCAGTACTTC.

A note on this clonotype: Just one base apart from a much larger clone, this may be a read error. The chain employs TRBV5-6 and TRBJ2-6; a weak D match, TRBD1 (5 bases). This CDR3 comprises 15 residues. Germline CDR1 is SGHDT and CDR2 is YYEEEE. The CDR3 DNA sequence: TGTGCCAGCAGCCCAGAAAGCTCTGGGGCCCACGTCCTGACTTTC. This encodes CASSPESSGAHVLTF.

CDR3 coding DNA: TGTGCCAGCAGCTTGCCGGCGGGACGCGGGGCCAACGTCCTGACTTTC. It specifies CASSLPAGRGANVLTF. The chain couples TRBV5-6 to TRBJ2-6; TRBD2 is a possible D gene (6 bases). Trimming pared 1 base from V and 4 bases from J, leaving 12 bases between. The V gene's germline CDR1 is SGHDT and CDR2 YYEEEE. The CDR3 is 16 amino acids.

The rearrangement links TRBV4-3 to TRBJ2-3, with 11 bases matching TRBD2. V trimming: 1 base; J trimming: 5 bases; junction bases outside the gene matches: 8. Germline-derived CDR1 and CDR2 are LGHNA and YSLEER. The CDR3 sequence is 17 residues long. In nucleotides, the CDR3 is TGCGCCAGCAGCCAAGTACCCGGTCTAGCGGGAGGAGATACGCAGTATTTT. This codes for CASSQVPGLAGGDTQYF.

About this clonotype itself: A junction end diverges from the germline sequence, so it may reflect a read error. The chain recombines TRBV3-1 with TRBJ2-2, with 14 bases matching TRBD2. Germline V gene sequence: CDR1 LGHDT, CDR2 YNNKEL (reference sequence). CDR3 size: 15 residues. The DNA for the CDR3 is TGTGCCAGCGTTGGGACTAGCGGGAGTACCGGGGAGCGGTTTTTT. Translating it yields CASVGTSGSTGERFF.

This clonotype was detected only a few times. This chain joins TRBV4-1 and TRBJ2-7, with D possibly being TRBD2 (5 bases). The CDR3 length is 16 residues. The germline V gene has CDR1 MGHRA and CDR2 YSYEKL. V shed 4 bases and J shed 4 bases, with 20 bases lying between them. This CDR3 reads CASSPGPFEGQYEQYF. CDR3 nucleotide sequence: TGCGCCAGCAGCCCGGGCCCTTTCGAGGGTCAATACGAGCAGTACTTC.

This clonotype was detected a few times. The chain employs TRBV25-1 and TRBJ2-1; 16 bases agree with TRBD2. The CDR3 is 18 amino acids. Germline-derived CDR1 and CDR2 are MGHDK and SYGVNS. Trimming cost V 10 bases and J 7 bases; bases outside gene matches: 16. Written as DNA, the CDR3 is TGTGCCACCCAGGCCGGGACTAGCGGGAGGGGTTTAGAGAATGAGCAGTTCTTC. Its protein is CATQAGTSGRGLENEQFF.

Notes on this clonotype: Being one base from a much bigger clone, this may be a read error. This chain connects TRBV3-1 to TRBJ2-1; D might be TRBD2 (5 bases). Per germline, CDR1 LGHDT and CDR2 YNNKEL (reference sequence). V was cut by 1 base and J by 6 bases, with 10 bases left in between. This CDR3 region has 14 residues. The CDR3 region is CASSQVAGSNEQFF. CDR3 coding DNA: TGTGCCAGCAGCCAAGTAGCTGGGAGCAATGAGCAGTTCTTC.

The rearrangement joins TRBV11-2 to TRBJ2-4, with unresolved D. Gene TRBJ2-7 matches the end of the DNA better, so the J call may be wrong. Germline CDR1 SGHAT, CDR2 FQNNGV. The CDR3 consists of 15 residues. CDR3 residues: CASSQSSGFPYEQYF. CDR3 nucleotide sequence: TGTGCCAGCAGCCAGAGTAGTGGCTTTCCCTACGAGCAGTACTTC.

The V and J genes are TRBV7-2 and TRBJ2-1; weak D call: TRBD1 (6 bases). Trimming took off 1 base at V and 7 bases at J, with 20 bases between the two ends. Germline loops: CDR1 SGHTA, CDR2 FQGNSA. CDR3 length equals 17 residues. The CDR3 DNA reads TGTGCCAGCAGCTTAGATCTCGGAACAGGGCCTGGGAATGAGCAGTTCTTC. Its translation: CASSLDLGTGPGNEQFF.

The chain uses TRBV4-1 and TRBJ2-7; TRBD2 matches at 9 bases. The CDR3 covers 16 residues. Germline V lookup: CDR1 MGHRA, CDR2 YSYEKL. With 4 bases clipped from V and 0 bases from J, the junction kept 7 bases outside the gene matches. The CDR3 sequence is CASSLLAGDSSYEQYF. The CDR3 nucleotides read TGCGCCAGCAGCCTCTTAGCGGGGGATAGCTCCTACGAGCAGTACTTC.

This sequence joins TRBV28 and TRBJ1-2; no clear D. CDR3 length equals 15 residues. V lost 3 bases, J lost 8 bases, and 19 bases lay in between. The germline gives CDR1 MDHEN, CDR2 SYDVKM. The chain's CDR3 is CASSFAVVQLAGYTF. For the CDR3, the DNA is TGTGCCAGCAGTTTTGCAGTGGTACAGCTTGCAGGCTACACCTTC.

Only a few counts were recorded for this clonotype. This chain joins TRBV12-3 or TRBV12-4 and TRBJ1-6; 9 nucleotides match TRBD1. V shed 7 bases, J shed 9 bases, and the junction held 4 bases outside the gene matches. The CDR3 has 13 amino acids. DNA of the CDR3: TGTGCCAGCACTAGACAGGGGGGTTCACCCCTCCACTTT. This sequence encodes CASTRQGGSPLHF.

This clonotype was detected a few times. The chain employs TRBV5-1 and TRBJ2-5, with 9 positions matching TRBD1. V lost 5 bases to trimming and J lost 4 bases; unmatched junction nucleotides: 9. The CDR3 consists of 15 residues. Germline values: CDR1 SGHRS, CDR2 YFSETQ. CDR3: CASSGYGTGPETQYF. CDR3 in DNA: TGCGCCAGCAGTGGGTACGGGACAGGGCCAGAGACCCAGTACTTC.

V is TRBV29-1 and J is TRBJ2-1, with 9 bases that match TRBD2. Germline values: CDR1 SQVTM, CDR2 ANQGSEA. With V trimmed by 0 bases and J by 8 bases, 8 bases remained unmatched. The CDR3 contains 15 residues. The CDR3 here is CSVEDSLAGRDEQFF. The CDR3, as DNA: TGCAGCGTTGAAGATTCTCTAGCGGGGCGGGATGAGCAGTTCTTC.

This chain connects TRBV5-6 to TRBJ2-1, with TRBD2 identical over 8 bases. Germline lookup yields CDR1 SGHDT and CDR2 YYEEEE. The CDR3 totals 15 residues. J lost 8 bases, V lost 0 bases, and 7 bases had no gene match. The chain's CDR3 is CASSLDRAGVDEQFF. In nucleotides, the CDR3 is TGTGCCAGCAGCTTGGATCGAGCGGGAGTGGATGAGCAGTTCTTC.

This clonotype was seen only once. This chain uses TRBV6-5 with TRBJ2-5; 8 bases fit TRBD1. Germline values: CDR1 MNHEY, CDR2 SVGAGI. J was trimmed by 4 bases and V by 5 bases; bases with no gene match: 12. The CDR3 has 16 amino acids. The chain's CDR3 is CASSKLPGQAPETQYF. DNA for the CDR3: TGTGCCAGCAGTAAACTACCGGGACAGGCCCCAGAGACCCAGTACTTC.

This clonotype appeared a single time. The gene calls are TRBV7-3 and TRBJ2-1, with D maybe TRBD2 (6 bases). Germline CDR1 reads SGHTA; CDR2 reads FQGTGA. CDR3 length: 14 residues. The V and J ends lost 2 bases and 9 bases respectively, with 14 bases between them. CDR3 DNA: TGTGCCAGCAGCTTAGAAGCGGAGGGCGGTGAGCAGTTCTTC. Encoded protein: CASSLEAEGGEQFF. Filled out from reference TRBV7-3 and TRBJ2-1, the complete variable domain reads GAGVSQTPSNKVTEKGKYVELRCDPISGHTALYWYRQSLGQGPEFLIYFQGTGAADDSGLPNDRFFAVRPEGSVSTLKIQRTERGDSAVYLCASSLEAEGGEQFFGPGTRLTVL.

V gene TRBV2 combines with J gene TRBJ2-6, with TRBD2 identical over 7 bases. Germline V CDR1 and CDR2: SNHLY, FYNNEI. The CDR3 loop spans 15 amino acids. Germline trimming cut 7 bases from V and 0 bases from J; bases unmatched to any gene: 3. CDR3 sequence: CASNTGGSGANVLTF. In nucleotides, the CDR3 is TGTGCCAGCAATACGGGGGGCTCTGGGGCCAACGTCCTGACTTTC.

CDR3 bases: TGTGCCAGCAGCCGTCGTGTGGGGAACACTGAAGCTTTCTTT. This encodes CASSRRVGNTEAFF. V and J are TRBV7-8 and TRBJ1-1; D uncertain. V shed 5 bases and J shed 1 base, with 11 bases lying between them. CDR3 length: 14 amino acids. Germline lookup yields CDR1 SGHVS and CDR2 FQNEAQ.